This TCR beta chain was documented in a study of shared clonotypes between healthy human individuals. Generated by immunoSEQ multiplex PCR, the TCRdb table keeps only in-frame clones and is missing some. The sample comprises approximately 640,000 clones, about 90% of which are singletons, and 30% to 40% rests with the top ten. The germline gives CDR1 SGHDT, CDR2 YYEEEE. There are 16 residues in the CDR3. The ends were cut back, 5 bases at V and 4 bases at J, with 21 bases in the middle. This clone was counted once. The sample was memory CD8+ T cells from PBMCs. Indicated subset: CD45RO+ cells pooled with CCR7-negative TemRA cells. The chain links TRBV5-6 to TRBJ2-5, with a weak D call TRBD1 (6 bases). This clonotype originated in a man younger than 35 in good health. Some clones in this sample may be carry-over from other donors' samples. The CDR3 is CASSRWDTQGVETQYF. Here the CDR3 DNA reads TGTGCCAGCAGTAGATGGGACACCCAAGGAGTAGAGACCCAGTACTTC.